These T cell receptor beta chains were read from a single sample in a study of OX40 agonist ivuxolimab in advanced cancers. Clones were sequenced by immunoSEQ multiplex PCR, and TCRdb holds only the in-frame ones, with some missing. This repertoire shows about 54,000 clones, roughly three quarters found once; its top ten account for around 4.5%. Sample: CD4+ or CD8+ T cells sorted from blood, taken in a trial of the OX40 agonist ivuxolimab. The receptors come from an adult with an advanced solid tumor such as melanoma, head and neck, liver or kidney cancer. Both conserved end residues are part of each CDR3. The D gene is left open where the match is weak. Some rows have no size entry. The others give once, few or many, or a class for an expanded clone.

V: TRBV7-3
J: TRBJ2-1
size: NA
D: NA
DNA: TGTGCCAGCAGCCCACTGGGGGGAGAGTACAATGAGCAGTTCTTC
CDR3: CASSPLGGEYNEQFF

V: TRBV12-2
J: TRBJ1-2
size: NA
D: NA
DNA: TGTGCAAGTCGCGCGGACGGGAAAATCAATGGCTACACCTTC
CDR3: CASRADGKINGYTF

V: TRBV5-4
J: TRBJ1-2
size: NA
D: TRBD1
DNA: TGTGCCAGCAGCTTCACCGGGACAGGGGCCTATGGCTACACCTTC
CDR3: CASSFTGTGAYGYTF

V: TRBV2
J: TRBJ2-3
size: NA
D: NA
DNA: TGTGCCAGCAGTGATGCCATGGGGGCAGATACGCAGTATTTT
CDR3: CASSDAMGADTQYF

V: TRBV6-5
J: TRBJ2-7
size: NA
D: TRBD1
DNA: TGTGCCAGCAGACCTACCAAGACAGGGGCCTACGAGCAGTACTTC
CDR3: CASRPTKTGAYEQYF

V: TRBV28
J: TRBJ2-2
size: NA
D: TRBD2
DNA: TGTGCCAGCTCTTTACTAGCGGGAGGGCACACCGGGGAGCTGTTTTTT
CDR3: CASSLLAGGHTGELFF

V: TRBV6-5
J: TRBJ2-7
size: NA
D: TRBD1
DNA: TGTGCCAGCAGTTACTCCGACAGGGGCTACGAGCAGTACTTC
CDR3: CASSYSDRGYEQYF

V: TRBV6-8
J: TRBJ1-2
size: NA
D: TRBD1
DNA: TGTGCCAACCCCGGGACAGAGAAGATCTATGGCTACACCTTC
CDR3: CANPGTEKIYGYTF

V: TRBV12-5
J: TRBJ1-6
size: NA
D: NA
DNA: TGTGCTAGTGGCGCCGTCTTCTCCTATAATTCACCCCTCCACTTT
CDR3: CASGAVFSYNSPLHF

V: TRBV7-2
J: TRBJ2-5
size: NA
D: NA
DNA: TGTGCCAGCAGCCCCCTTAGGATAAACGAGACCCAGTACTTC
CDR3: CASSPLRINETQYF

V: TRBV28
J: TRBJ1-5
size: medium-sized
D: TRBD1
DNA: TGTGCCAGCAGGGAAGGACAGGGGGTGGAACAGCCCCAGCATTTT
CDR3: CASREGQGVEQPQHF

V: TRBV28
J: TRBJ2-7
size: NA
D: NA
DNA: TGTGCCAGCAGTTCGGGACTTCAAGAGCAGTACTTC
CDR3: CASSSGLQEQYF

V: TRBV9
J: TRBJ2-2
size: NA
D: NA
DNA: TGTGCCAGCAGCCGGGTGGGCGGGGAGCTGTTTTTT
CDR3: CASSRVGGELFF

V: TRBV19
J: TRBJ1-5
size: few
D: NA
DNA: TGTGCCAGTACCAGGGACGGATCGTTGTGGCCCCAGCATTTT
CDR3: CASTRDGSLWPQHF

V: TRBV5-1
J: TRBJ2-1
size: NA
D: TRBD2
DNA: TGCGCCAGCAGCTTGGTGGAGGTAGCGGGAGTTGATGAGCAGTTCTTC
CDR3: CASSLVEVAGVDEQFF

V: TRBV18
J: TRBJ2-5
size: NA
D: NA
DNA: TGTGCCAGCTCACCATCGGGGTTCGGCAGCCAAGAGACCCAGTACTTC
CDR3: CASSPSGFGSQETQYF

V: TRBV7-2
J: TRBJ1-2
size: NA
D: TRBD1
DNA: TGTGCCAGCAGCTCGAATCCGGGACAGGGGAACTATGGCTACACCTTC
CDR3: CASSSNPGQGNYGYTF

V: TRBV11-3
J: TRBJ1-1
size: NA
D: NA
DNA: TGTGCCAGCAGCTTAGTGGAGACCCGGGGGTTAGCTTTCTTT
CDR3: CASSLVETRGLAFF

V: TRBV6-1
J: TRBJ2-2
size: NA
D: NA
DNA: TGTGCCAACCGGGACGGTTCGAGGGGGGAGCTGTTTTTT
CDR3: CANRDGSRGELFF

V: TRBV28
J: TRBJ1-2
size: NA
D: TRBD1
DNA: TGTGCCAGCAGTTCTTCCGGGACAGGCCCCCGGGGCTACACCTTC
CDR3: CASSSSGTGPRGYTF